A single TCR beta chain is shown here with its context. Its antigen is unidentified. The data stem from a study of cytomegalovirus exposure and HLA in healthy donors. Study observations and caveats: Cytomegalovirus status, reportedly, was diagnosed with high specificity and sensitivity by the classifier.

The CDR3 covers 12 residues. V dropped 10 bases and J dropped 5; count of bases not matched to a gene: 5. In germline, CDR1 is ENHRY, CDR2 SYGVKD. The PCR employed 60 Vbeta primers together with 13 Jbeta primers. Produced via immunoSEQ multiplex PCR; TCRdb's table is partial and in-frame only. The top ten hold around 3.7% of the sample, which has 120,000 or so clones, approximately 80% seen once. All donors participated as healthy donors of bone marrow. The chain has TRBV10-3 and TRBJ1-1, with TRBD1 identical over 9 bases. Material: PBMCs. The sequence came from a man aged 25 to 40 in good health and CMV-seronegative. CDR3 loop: CATDRGNTEAFF. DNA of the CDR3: TGTGCCACCGACAGGGGGAATACTGAAGCTTTCTTT.